This T cell receptor beta chain derives from a study of CD8+ T cells in alopecia areata. The wider study: Tofacitinib was given for 6 to 18 months, then stopped for 6 months. Treated patients received severity scores based on the percentage of scalp area affected.

Germline assignment: CDR1 MGHRA and CDR2 YSYEKL. CDR3 length: 17 residues. With V trimmed by 4 bases and J by 7 bases, 10 bases remained unmatched. cDNA reverse transcribed from extracted RNA served as the sequencing template. TCRdb keeps only in-frame clones here, not all; method: immunoSEQ multiplex PCR. Of roughly 200,000 clones listed, roughly 50% are singletons. About this clone itself: What it recognizes is unknown.

Points from the study as a whole: Higher clonality was seen in lesional scalp than in normal scalp, especially in alopecia totalis/universalis.

The sample's treatment: oral pan-JAK inhibitor, 5-10 mg twice daily. Peripheral blood and lesional scalp punch biopsies came from alopecia areata patients. V is TRBV4-1 and J is TRBJ2-1; 13 bases agree with TRBD2. The receptor's source is a human donor with alopecia areata. The specimen comprised CD8+ T cells sorted from blood, sampled at week 24, from a patient treated with tofacitinib. This chain's CDR3 is CASSPGLAGVVGNEQFF. CDR3 in DNA: TGCGCCAGCAGCCCTGGACTAGCGGGGGTCGTTGGGAATGAGCAGTTCTTC.